One and the same sample provided the 12 T cell receptor beta chains below, sequenced in a study of blood T cells in healthy people across ages. The authors ran a second PCR of about 6 to 11 cycles using a sample-barcoded 5' primer and a J-beta primer mix. MiXCR, applied by TCRdb to the 5' RACE reads, yields one record per CDR3 protein. The sample contains about 770,000 distinct CDR3 sequences, around 42% of which appear only once. The sequenced material came from blood. These receptors all stem from a man aged 60 to 69 in good health.

The chain joins TRBV6-2 or TRBV6-3 to TRBJ2-2; D may match TRBD1 or TRBD2 (5 bases each). The V gene's germline CDR1 is MNHEY and CDR2 SVGEGT. The germline V and J ends were trimmed by 2 bases and 7 bases, with 17 bases remaining between them. This CDR3 has 16 amino acids. The chain's CDR3 is CASSYPEGRVDGELFF. The CDR3 DNA reads as TGTGCCAGCAGTTACCCAGAGGGCAGGGTTGACGGGGAGCTGTTTTTT.

This clonotype was counted only a few times. The chain recombines TRBV12-3 or TRBV12-4 with TRBJ2-7, with D tentatively TRBD2 (6 bases). V shed 1 base and J shed 3 bases, with 13 bases lying between them. There are 15 residues in the CDR3. CDR3 sequence reads: CASSLGGVGDYEQYF. The CDR3 DNA reads TGTGCCAGCAGTTTAGGCGGGGTGGGGGACTACGAGCAGTACTTC.

V gene TRBV12-3 or TRBV12-4 combines with J gene TRBJ2-1, with D possibly matching TRBD2 (5 bases). V was shortened by 8 bases and J by 5 bases, with 19 bases between the two germline ends. This CDR3 is built from 15 residues. CDR3 sequence (DNA): TGTGCCAGCCTCCCTTTCGGGAACGGCCACAATGAGCAGTTCTTC. Translating it yields CASLPFGNGHNEQFF.

This chain links TRBV20-1 with TRBJ1-5; the D gene is possibly TRBD1 (5 bases). Germline CDR1 reads DFQATT; CDR2 reads SNEGSKA (reference sequence). V was clipped by 0 bases and J by 0 bases, with 12 bases between them. CDR3 length: 16 residues. The CDR3 DNA follows: TGCAGTGCTAGAGATCTAACAGGTGATAGCAATCAGCCCCAGCATTTT. Its translation: CSARDLTGDSNQPQHF.

The chain couples TRBV29-1 to TRBJ1-6; TRBD1 might be the D (5 bases). Trimming took 6 bases from V and 9 from J, leaving 24 bases between them. Germline CDR1 reads SQVTM; CDR2 reads ANQGSEA. This CDR3 spans 16 amino acids. The CDR3 loop reads CSVLLQKGPRSSPLHF. CDR3 sequence (DNA): TGCAGCGTCCTACTCCAAAAGGGGCCAAGGAGTTCACCCCTCCACTTT.

This chain uses TRBV10-3 with TRBJ2-5, with D possibly matching TRBD2 (6 bases). Trimming removed 10 bases at V and 5 bases at J, with 23 bases between. Germline CDR1 ENHRY, CDR2 SYGVKD. There are 15 residues in the CDR3. The CDR3 region is CATYEGLYAQETQYF. CDR3 coding DNA: TGTGCCACGTATGAGGGACTGTACGCGCAGGAGACCCAGTACTTC.

The chain employs TRBV4-3 and TRBJ1-2, with 9 bases lining up with TRBD1. The V gene end was trimmed by 4 bases and the J gene end by 7 bases; junction bases not matched to a gene: 7. There are 14 residues in the CDR3. The germline CDR1 and CDR2 sequences are LGHNA and YSLEER. This chain's CDR3 is CASSLMGQGSGYTF. CDR3 nucleotides: TGCGCCAGCAGCCTGATGGGACAGGGAAGTGGCTACACCTTC.

The chain is built from TRBV5-1 and TRBJ2-3, with 11 bases fitting TRBD2. The CDR3 runs to 15 residues. The germline gives CDR1 SGHRS, CDR2 YFSETQ. After removal of 5 bases from V and 3 bases from J, the junction contained 5 bases not matched to a gene. The CDR3 protein is CASSRLAGQTDTQYF. As DNA, the CDR3 is TGCGCCAGCAGTCGACTAGCGGGGCAAACAGATACGCAGTATTTT.

The CDR3 nucleotides read TGCAGTGCTAGGAGTTTCCAGCGGGGGGATCAAGAGACCCAGTTCTTC. Amino acids: CSARSFQRGDQETQFF. V usage is TRBV20-1 and J usage is TRBJ2-5, with 9 bases that match TRBD2. The J call is uncertain, as TRBJ2-1 better fits the DNA end. The germline V gene encodes CDR1 DFQATT and CDR2 SNEGSKA (reference sequence). This CDR3 is built from 16 residues.

This chain joins TRBV5-1 and TRBJ2-7; 12 bases align to TRBD1. The J call may be incorrect, as the DNA end agrees better with TRBJ2-5. The CDR3 totals 16 residues. The germline V gene has CDR1 SGHRS and CDR2 YFSETQ. In DNA, the CDR3 is TGCGCCAGCAGTTGGTACGGGACAGGGGGCGCGGAGACCCAGTACTTC. Amino acids: CASSWYGTGGAETQYF.

This clonotype was counted only a few times. This sequence joins TRBV20-1 and TRBJ2-5; 13 positions match TRBD2. The CDR3 extends over 17 amino acids. The V gene end was trimmed by 6 bases and the J gene end by 3 bases; junction bases not matched to a gene: 13. CDR1 and CDR2 from the germline V gene are DFQATT and SNEGSKA (reference sequence). CDR3 DNA: TGCAGTGCGGGACTAGCGGGGTATGGGAAACGGGAAGAGACCCAGTACTTC. It yields the protein CSAGLAGYGKREETQYF.

This clonotype was counted only a few times. The rearrangement joins TRBV12-5 to TRBJ2-2, with 10 bases that match TRBD1. V lost 1 base to trimming and J lost 4 bases; unmatched junction nucleotides: 3. This CDR3 spans 16 amino acids. Germline V gene lookup returns CDR1 LGHNT and CDR2 FRNRAP. The CDR3 nucleotides are TGTGCTAGTGGTTTGGGACAGGGGGCTTCCACCGGGGAGCTGTTTTTT. As protein: CASGLGQGASTGELFF.